A selection of T cell receptor beta chains follows, all from one sample in a study of blood T cell repertoires in COVID-19. Produced via immunoSEQ multiplex PCR; TCRdb's table is partial and in-frame only. The repertoire includes 90,000 to 110,000 clones, under 90% of them detected once, and roughly two fifths sits in the top ten. Sequenced: peripheral blood. All receptors come from a man at least 80 years old with acute or convalescent COVID-19. CDR3s include the opening cysteine and the closing phenylalanine or tryptophan. A D gene is named only where the DNA matches it firmly. Clone size is stated in some rows and not others, as once, few, many or a class when expanded.

clone size	D gene	V gene	J gene	CDR3 protein	CDR3 DNA
NA	NA	TRBV5-1	TRBJ2-6	CASTSTGPSGANVLTF	TGCGCCAGCACCTCTACAGGGCCCTCTGGGGCCAACGTCCTGACTTTC
NA	NA	TRBV2	TRBJ1-5	CASSEARGTGQPQHF	TGTGCCAGCAGTGAGGCGCGGGGGACGGGCCAGCCCCAGCATTTT
NA	TRBD1	TRBV5-1	TRBJ2-2	CASSPPGQGNTGELFF	TGCGCCAGCAGCCCCCCGGGACAGGGGAACACCGGGGAGCTGTTTTTT
NA	TRBD1	TRBV6-5	TRBJ1-1	CASSSMGTGDTEAFF	TGTGCCAGCAGTTCCATGGGGACAGGGGACACTGAAGCTTTCTTT
NA	NA	TRBV25-1	TRBJ1-2	CASSGAGVHGYTF	TGTGCCAGCAGCGGAGCGGGAGTTCATGGCTACACCTTC
NA	TRBD1	TRBV9	TRBJ2-7	CASSVEQGASYEQYF	TGTGCCAGCAGCGTAGAACAGGGGGCGAGCTACGAGCAGTACTTC
NA	TRBD2	TRBV6-4	TRBJ2-3	CVLLRAGALDTQYF	TGTGTCCTTCTGCGAGCGGGAGCTCTAGATACGCAGTATTTT
NA	NA	TRBV6-2/TRBV6-3	TRBJ1-2	CASSRPGYGYTF	TGTGCCAGCAGTCGACCGGGCTATGGCTACACCTTC
NA	TRBD1	TRBV28	TRBJ1-2	CASSSGTGHYGYTF	TGTGCCAGCAGTTCTGGGACAGGGCACTATGGCTACACCTTC
NA	TRBD1	TRBV6-2/TRBV6-3	TRBJ1-1	CASSYRQGGTEAFF	TGTGCCAGCAGTTACCGACAGGGGGGCACTGAAGCTTTCTTT
NA	NA	TRBV7-3	TRBJ1-1	CASSLEVQGEAFF	TGTGCCAGCAGCTTAGAGGTTCAGGGTGAAGCTTTCTTT
once	TRBD2	TRBV4-1	TRBJ2-2	CASSPAGVGTGELFF	TGCGCCAGCAGCCCAGCGGGAGTGGGCACCGGGGAGCTGTTTTTT
NA	TRBD1	TRBV27	TRBJ1-2	CASSPTGGAVYGYTF	TGTGCCAGCAGCCCGACAGGGGGCGCCGTCTATGGCTACACCTTC
NA	TRBD1	TRBV28	TRBJ1-2	CASRRPGQPINRYTF	TGTGCCAGTAGAAGACCGGGACAGCCGATAAATCGCTACACCTTC
NA	NA	TRBV19	TRBJ1-1	CASSYRENTEAFF	TGTGCCAGTAGTTACAGGGAGAACACTGAAGCTTTCTTT
NA	NA	TRBV7-8	TRBJ1-2	CASSLVWGGGYGYTF	TGTGCCAGCAGCTTAGTGTGGGGGGGAGGGTATGGCTACACCTTC
NA	TRBD2	TRBV9	TRBJ2-2	CASSALRGTSVNTGELFF	TGTGCCAGCAGCGCCCTCCGGGGGACTAGCGTGAACACCGGGGAGCTGTTTTTT
NA	TRBD1	TRBV28	TRBJ2-3	CASSLQGQGTDTQYF	TGTGCCAGCAGTTTACAGGGACAGGGCACAGATACGCAGTATTTT
NA	NA	TRBV27	TRBJ1-5	CASRSRNGNQPQHF	TGTGCCAGCAGAAGCCGTAATGGCAATCAGCCCCAGCATTTT
NA	TRBD2	TRBV7-9	TRBJ2-7	CASNLAGLADEQYF	TGTGCCAGCAACCTAGCGGGACTAGCAGACGAGCAGTACTTC
once	TRBD2	TRBV7-2	TRBJ2-3	CASSLQIWASGSTDTQYF	TGTGCCAGCAGCTTACAAATTTGGGCTAGCGGGAGCACAGATACGCAGTATTTT
NA	NA	TRBV11-2	TRBJ2-1	CASSLLTPQTGDYNEQFF	TGTGCCAGCAGCTTGCTTACCCCCCAGACAGGAGACTACAATGAGCAGTTCTTC
NA	TRBD1	TRBV2	TRBJ1-4	CASKGQGPTNEKLFF	TGTGCCAGCAAGGGACAGGGGCCAACTAATGAAAAACTGTTTTTT
NA	TRBD1	TRBV18	TRBJ1-1	CASSPFDRAENTEAFF	TGTGCCAGCTCACCGTTCGACAGGGCGGAGAACACTGAAGCTTTCTTT
once	TRBD1	TRBV28	TRBJ2-5	CATTGTEETQYF	TGTGCCACTACTGGGACAGAAGAGACCCAGTACTTC
NA	NA	TRBV24-1	TRBJ1-5	CATSATNRASNQPQHF	TGTGCCACCAGTGCAACTAACAGGGCCAGCAATCAGCCCCAGCATTTT
few	TRBD1	TRBV7-9	TRBJ1-6	CASSYYPGQGESPLHF	TGTGCCAGCAGCTACTACCCGGGACAGGGCGAGTCACCCCTCCACTTT
NA	TRBD1	TRBV12-3/TRBV12-4	TRBJ2-7	CASSSGGPYEQYF	TGTGCCAGCAGTTCAGGGGGCCCCTACGAGCAGTACTTC
NA	NA	TRBV28	TRBJ1-4	CASSQTGPTNEKLFF	TGTGCCAGCAGCCAAACAGGGCCCACTAATGAAAAACTGTTTTTT
NA	TRBD2	TRBV11-2	TRBJ2-2	CASSTLAGGRGELFF	TGTGCCAGCAGCACTCTAGCGGGAGGGCGGGGGGAGCTGTTTTTT
NA	TRBD2	TRBV7-3	TRBJ2-3	CASSSGLAGSTDTQYF	TGTGCCAGCAGCTCTGGACTAGCTGGAAGCACAGATACGCAGTATTTT
NA	NA	TRBV28	TRBJ1-1	CASSSDRWAFF	TGTGCCAGCAGTTCGGACAGATGGGCTTTCTTT
NA	NA	TRBV18	TRBJ1-1	CASSRGLDTEAFF	TGTGCCAGCTCGAGAGGTTTGGACACTGAAGCTTTCTTT
NA	NA	TRBV28	TRBJ2-6	CASSLFGKYGANVLTF	TGTGCCAGCAGTTTATTTGGCAAATATGGGGCCAACGTCCTGACTTTC
NA	TRBD2	TRBV19	TRBJ2-5	CASSTTSGTPETQYF	TGTGCCAGTAGTACAACTAGCGGGACACCAGAGACCCAGTACTTC
NA	NA	TRBV5-1	TRBJ2-2	CASSYGTLVGELFF	TGCGCCAGCAGCTACGGGACTCTAGTCGGGGAGCTGTTTTTT
NA	TRBD1	TRBV5-1	TRBJ1-2	CASSSGTGNYGYTF	TGCGCCAGCAGCTCAGGGACAGGGAACTATGGCTACACCTTC
NA	NA	TRBV12-3/TRBV12-4	TRBJ1-4	CASSGGPDEKLFF	TGTGCCAGCAGCGGAGGTCCTGATGAAAAACTGTTTTTT
NA	NA	TRBV6-1	TRBJ2-3	CASSELTVSTDTQYF	TGTGCCAGCAGTGAATTAACAGTTAGCACAGATACGCAGTATTTT
NA	TRBD1	TRBV15	TRBJ1-6	CATSGGQGPYNSPLHF	TGTGCCACCAGCGGAGGACAGGGACCTTATAATTCACCCCTCCACTTT
NA	TRBD2	TRBV7-2	TRBJ2-5	CASSFGGVESSGVQETQYF	TGTGCCAGCAGCTTTGGAGGGGTAGAATCTAGCGGGGTACAAGAGACCCAGTACTTC
NA	NA	TRBV27	TRBJ1-4	CASSLSQVREKLFF	TGTGCCAGCAGTTTATCGCAGGTCAGGGAAAAACTGTTTTTT
NA	NA	TRBV6-5	TRBJ2-5	CASSRSGRGGETQYF	TGTGCCAGCAGTCGCTCGGGCAGGGGTGGAGAGACCCAGTACTTC
NA	NA	TRBV5-6	TRBJ2-1	CASSLSGNEQFF	TGTGCCAGCAGCTTGTCGGGGAATGAGCAGTTCTTC
NA	TRBD1	TRBV4-1	TRBJ1-5	CASSQFGTGRIKDQPQHF	TGCGCCAGCAGCCAATTTGGGACAGGGAGGATCAAGGATCAGCCCCAGCATTTT
NA	NA	TRBV3-1/TRBV3-2	TRBJ1-3	CASSDGAGRSGNTIYF	TGTGCCAGCAGCGACGGAGCAGGGCGCTCTGGAAACACCATATATTTT
NA	TRBD2	TRBV28	TRBJ2-7	CASSLSGGLSWYEQYF	TGTGCCAGCAGTTTATCGGGGGGGCTGTCGTGGTACGAGCAGTACTTC
NA	TRBD2	TRBV28	TRBJ2-1	CASSLSWGLAGYNEQFF	TGTGCCAGCAGTTTAAGTTGGGGGCTAGCGGGATACAATGAGCAGTTCTTC
NA	NA	TRBV14	TRBJ2-1	CASSPNYYNEQFF	TGTGCCAGCAGCCCTAATTACTACAATGAGCAGTTCTTC
few	NA	TRBV18	TRBJ2-6	CASSPQLLKNSGANVLTF	TGTGCCAGCTCACCACAACTCCTCAAGAACTCTGGGGCCAACGTCCTGACTTTC